These T cell receptor beta chains were read from a single sample in a study of human T cells and chemical hapten exposure. Via MiXCR, TCRdb re-called the RACE reads, giving one row per CDR3 protein. The sample has over 300,000 distinct CDR3 sequences; 4.5% to 5.5% are singletons. Source: whole blood, taken in connection with sensitization to the hapten diphenylcyclopropenone (DPC). All receptors derive from a woman in her forties or fifties with alopecia areata. Some clones in this sample may be carry-over from other donors' samples. Each CDR3 is given with its conserved first and last residue. Each record gives: V gene, D gene, CDR3 length, clone size, J gene, CDR3 protein, CDR3 DNA. A D gene is named only where the DNA matches it firmly. Clone size, where shown, is once, few, many, or a class for clones that have expanded.

TRBV28	TRBD1	16	few	TRBJ2-5	CASRLAGQVRGGTQYF	TGTGCCAGCCGCTTGGCGGGACAGGTCCGGGGAGGGACCCAGTACTTC
TRBV4-3	TRBD1	16	many	TRBJ1-2	CASSQAGGAGNYGYTF	TGCGCCAGCAGCCAAGCAGGGGGCGCGGGTAACTATGGCTACACCTTC
TRBV20-1	-	14	-	TRBJ2-7	CSASYSRPSYEQYF	TGCAGTGCTAGTTACAGCCGACCCTCCTACGAGCAGTACTTC
TRBV2	-	15	-	TRBJ1-5	CASSEDSGGISTQHF	TGTGCCAGCAGTGAAGACTCCGGCGGGATCAGCACCCAGCATTTT
TRBV25-1	TRBD2	15	many	TRBJ2-1	CASSAYTSGIVEQFF	TGTGCCAGCAGCGCCTACACTAGCGGGATTGTTGAGCAGTTCTTC
TRBV4-1	-	14	-	TRBJ2-1	CASSQDGSHNEQFF	TGCGCCAGCAGCCAAGACGGGTCGCACAATGAGCAGTTCTTC
TRBV12-3/TRBV12-4	TRBD2	16	many	TRBJ2-3	CASSLLASGVPDTQYF	TGTGCCAGCAGTTTATTGGCTAGCGGGGTTCCAGATACGCAGTATTTT
TRBV6-5	-	15	many	TRBJ2-7	CASSYRTGSSYEQYF	TGTGCCAGCAGTTACCGGACGGGAAGCTCCTACGAGCAGTACTTC
TRBV4-3	TRBD2	16	-	TRBJ2-1	CASSQDWTSGIDEQFF	TGCGCCAGCAGCCAAGATTGGACTAGCGGGATCGATGAGCAGTTCTTC
TRBV7-2	TRBD2	16	-	TRBJ2-1	CASSWRASGGYNEQFF	TGTGCCAGCAGCTGGAGGGCTAGCGGGGGGTATAATGAGCAGTTCTTC
TRBV4-3	-	18	-	TRBJ1-3	CASSQDLVGSGGGNTIYF	TGCGCCAGCAGCCAAGATCTAGTGGGCTCCGGGGGTGGAAACACCATATATTTT
TRBV20-1	-	15	many	TRBJ2-4	CSAHNPPRPKNIQYF	TGCAGTGCGCACAACCCCCCCAGGCCCAAAAACATTCAGTACTTC
TRBV6-2/TRBV6-3	-	16	-	TRBJ1-5	CASSYARGGGNQPQHF	TGTGCCAGCAGTTACGCCAGGGGAGGAGGCAATCAGCCCCAGCATTTT
TRBV5-1	TRBD1	18	many	TRBJ1-1	CASSLAPQGAMGNTEAFF	TGCGCCAGCAGCTTGGCCCCACAGGGGGCAATGGGGAACACTGAAGCTTTCTTT
TRBV29-1	TRBD1	16	many	TRBJ2-1	CSVVGTGQSSYNEQFF	TGCAGCGTCGTAGGGACAGGTCAAAGCTCCTACAATGAGCAGTTCTTC
TRBV25-1	TRBD2	17	many	TRBJ2-7	CASTRGVSGAGSYEQYF	TGTGCCAGCACGCGGGGGGTTAGCGGGGCTGGCTCCTACGAGCAGTACTTC
TRBV12-3/TRBV12-4	TRBD1	16	-	TRBJ1-5	CASSSESRQGTQPQHF	TGTGCCAGCAGTTCCGAATCCCGACAGGGTACTCAGCCCCAGCATTTT
TRBV4-1	TRBD1	17	few	TRBJ1-5	CASSQEPKRGQGQPQHF	TGCGCCAGCAGCCAAGAGCCGAAGAGGGGGCAGGGACAGCCCCAGCATTTT
TRBV20-1	TRBD1	16	few	TRBJ1-5	CSARDWGGGSSQPQHF	TGCAGTGCTAGAGATTGGGGAGGGGGCTCTAGTCAGCCCCAGCATTTT
TRBV5-1	TRBD2	15	few	TRBJ2-7	CASSLVAGGLYEQYF	TGCGCCAGCAGCTTAGTAGCGGGGGGCCTTTACGAGCAGTACTTC
TRBV20-1	TRBD2	12	many	TRBJ2-7	CSLPSGSYEQYF	TGCAGCCTTCCCAGCGGGAGCTACGAGCAGTACTTC
TRBV6-5	TRBD1	13	-	TRBJ1-1	CASSYGTGGTAFF	TGTGCCAGCAGTTACGGGACAGGGGGAACAGCTTTCTTT
TRBV4-1	-	15	few	TRBJ1-1	CASSQGSGLDTEAFF	TGCGCCAGCAGCCAAGGTTCAGGGTTGGACACTGAAGCTTTCTTT
TRBV12-3/TRBV12-4	TRBD1	14	few	TRBJ2-5	CASSYGTGRETQYF	TGTGCCAGCAGCTACGGGACAGGTAGAGAGACCCAGTACTTC
TRBV20-1	-	14	many	TRBJ1-2	CSARGGALNYGYTF	TGCAGTGCTAGAGGGGGGGCTTTGAACTATGGCTACACCTTC
TRBV12-3/TRBV12-4	-	12	many	TRBJ2-1	CASSPGGTEQFF	TGTGCCAGCAGCCCAGGTGGTACTGAGCAGTTCTTC
TRBV9	TRBD2	17	many	TRBJ2-3	CASSGGLAGDVKDTQYF	TGTGCCAGCAGCGGGGGACTAGCGGGAGACGTGAAAGATACGCAGTATTTT
TRBV7-9	TRBD2	16	many	TRBJ2-5	CASSPGLAGAVETQYF	TGTGCCAGCAGCCCGGGACTAGCGGGGGCGGTGGAGACCCAGTACTTC
TRBV11-2	-	13	many	TRBJ2-7	CASSPSTRGEQYF	TGTGCCAGCAGCCCTTCGACCCGGGGCGAGCAGTACTTC
TRBV5-1	TRBD1	16	-	TRBJ1-5	CASSLGAQGAGQPQHF	TGCGCCAGCAGCTTGGGAGCACAGGGGGCCGGTCAGCCCCAGCATTTT
TRBV14	-	13	-	TRBJ1-1	CASSQLGGTEAFF	TGTGCCAGCAGCCAATTGGGCGGCACTGAAGCTTTCTTT
TRBV2	-	17	-	TRBJ1-5	CASSERDIFSSNQPQHF	TGTGCCAGCAGTGAGCGGGACATCTTCTCTAGCAATCAGCCCCAGCATTTT
TRBV12-3/TRBV12-4	TRBD1	15	many	TRBJ1-5	CASSPGTGLSQPQHF	TGTGCCAGCAGTCCCGGGACAGGGCTAAGCCAGCCCCAGCATTTT
TRBV7-8	-	15	many	TRBJ1-4	CASSSSGATNEKLFF	TGTGCCAGCAGCTCCTCAGGGGCAACTAATGAAAAACTGTTTTTT
TRBV12-3/TRBV12-4	-	11	many	TRBJ1-4	CASSFGVELFF	TGTGCCAGCAGTTTTGGGGTTGAACTGTTTTTT
TRBV2	-	12	-	TRBJ1-4	CASSADNRKLFF	TGTGCCAGCAGTGCGGACAACAGAAAACTGTTTTTT
TRBV27	TRBD2	16	-	TRBJ2-5	CASRSGSGSLGETQYF	TGTGCCAGCAGATCTGGTAGCGGGAGCCTTGGTGAGACCCAGTACTTC
TRBV6-1	-	17	few	TRBJ1-6	CASSDRDVSSYNSPLHF	TGTGCCAGCAGCGACCGGGACGTAAGCTCCTATAATTCACCCCTCCACTTT
TRBV10-3	-	12	few	TRBJ1-4	CATRAQGEKLFF	TGTGCCACGAGGGCGCAAGGTGAAAAACTGTTTTTT
TRBV12-3/TRBV12-4	-	14	-	TRBJ1-2	CASSSGVPNYGYTF	TGTGCCAGCAGTTCCGGGGTACCTAACTATGGCTACACCTTC
TRBV29-1	TRBD1	18	-	TRBJ1-6	CSVRGTGGLSGYNSPLHF	TGCAGCGTAAGGGGGACAGGGGGCCTCTCGGGATATAATTCACCCCTCCACTTT
TRBV4-2	-	13	many	TRBJ2-3	CASSQEDPDTQYF	TGTGCCAGCAGCCAAGAGGACCCAGATACGCAGTATTTT
TRBV12-3/TRBV12-4	-	16	many	TRBJ1-3	CASSSRGGSSGNTIYF	TGTGCCAGCAGTTCTCGCGGCGGAAGCTCTGGAAACACCATATATTTT
TRBV29-1	TRBD2	16	many	TRBJ2-2	CSVEDRSGRSTGELFF	TGCAGCGTTGAAGATAGGAGCGGGAGGAGCACCGGGGAGCTGTTTTTT
TRBV3-1	TRBD1	16	-	TRBJ1-4	CASSQAGTGRNEKLFF	TGTGCCAGCAGCCAGGCCGGGACAGGGAGGAATGAAAAACTGTTTTTT
TRBV7-2	-	15	few	TRBJ2-3	CASSLAIASTDTQYF	TGTGCCAGCAGCCTTGCAATCGCTAGCACAGATACGCAGTATTTT
TRBV29-1	-	14	many	TRBJ2-7	CSVEDGEATYEQYF	TGCAGCGTTGAAGATGGGGAGGCCACCTACGAGCAGTACTTC
TRBV7-9	-	12	many	TRBJ2-3	CASTTQPLTQYF	TGTGCCAGCACCACTCAGCCCCTTACGCAGTATTTT
TRBV6-2/TRBV6-3	-	12	many	TRBJ1-5	CASSPPHQPQHF	TGTGCCAGCAGCCCCCCGCATCAGCCCCAGCATTTT
TRBV6-1	-	14	-	TRBJ2-7	CASSQRSQRHEQYF	TGTGCCAGCAGCCAACGTTCCCAACGGCACGAGCAGTACTTC
TRBV11-2	TRBD1	17	many	TRBJ2-6	CASSLAQTGPGANVLTF	TGTGCCAGCAGCTTAGCTCAGACAGGGCCCGGGGCCAACGTCCTGACTTTC
TRBV12-3/TRBV12-4	-	15	-	TRBJ1-5	CASTPTGRGNQPQHF	TGTGCCAGCACCCCCACAGGGAGAGGGAATCAGCCCCAGCATTTT
TRBV4-2	-	12	many	TRBJ1-4	CASSIGTEKLFF	TGTGCCAGCAGTATCGGGACGGAAAAACTGTTTTTT
TRBV20-1	-	10	-	TRBJ1-1	CSAPVGEAFF	TGCAGTGCTCCCGTGGGGGAAGCTTTCTTT
TRBV9	TRBD1	12	many	TRBJ2-7	CASSGTGEVQYF	TGTGCCAGCAGCGGGACAGGGGAGGTGCAGTACTTC
TRBV5-1	-	14	many	TRBJ2-3	CASSLSLLTDTQYF	TGCGCCAGCAGCTTAAGCTTGCTCACAGATACGCAGTATTTT
TRBV7-9	-	15	few	TRBJ2-5	CASSLAGDSKETQYF	TGTGCCAGCAGCTTAGCAGGGGACTCGAAAGAGACCCAGTACTTC